The present T cell receptor (beta chain) was sequenced within a study of graft-versus-host responses after intestinal transplantation. Regarding this clone: Its antigen is unidentified.

The CDR3 sequence is 11 residues long. The V end was cut by 4 bases, the J end by 5 bases, with 7 bases between. CDR1 is SGHKS, CDR2 YYEKEE, per germline (reference sequence). Whole-study results and caveats: Researchers found peak circulating GvH clone levels linked to early post-transplant HvG declines.

Repertoires were generated with immunoSEQ multiplex PCR, while TCRdb's copy carries only in-frame clones and drops some. The sample includes some 23,000 clones, approximately 78% of them seen just once. The receptor was isolated from a human donor who was the organ donor for an intestinal transplant. The sequencing here drew on unstimulated CD8+ T cells sorted from spleen or lymph node cells, taken before transplant. V and J are TRBV5-5 and TRBJ2-7; no clear D. CDR3 residues: CASSPDNEQYF. CDR3 sequence (DNA): TGTGCCAGCAGCCCTGATAACGAGCAGTACTTC.